The clone carrying this T cell receptor (beta chain) was detected a few times. This sample was included in a study of blood T cell repertoires in COVID-19. In the original analysis: The authors estimated nucleated cell counts from reference gene primer amplification. Using immunoSEQ multiplex PCR, the repertoire was profiled, and TCRdb retains in-frame clones only, with some absent. The V and J calls and the clone size are those of that table, but D and trimming were determined from the DNA. This sample has 70,000 to 95,000 clones; approximately 93% occur once, and the top ten carry 2.6%. Trimming left V 6 bases short and J 7 bases short, with 19 bases between. The germline V gene has CDR1 MNHEY and CDR2 SVGAGI. The CDR3 totals 15 residues.

This clonotype was obtained from a man aged 45-65 years with COVID-19, enrolled during active disease. The chain carries TRBV6-5 and TRBJ2-1, with D perhaps matching TRBD2 (6 bases). The sample was peripheral blood. CDR3 loop: CASRRREPLGNEQFF. For the CDR3, the DNA is TGTGCCAGCAGAAGACGGGAGCCGTTGGGGAATGAGCAGTTCTTC.